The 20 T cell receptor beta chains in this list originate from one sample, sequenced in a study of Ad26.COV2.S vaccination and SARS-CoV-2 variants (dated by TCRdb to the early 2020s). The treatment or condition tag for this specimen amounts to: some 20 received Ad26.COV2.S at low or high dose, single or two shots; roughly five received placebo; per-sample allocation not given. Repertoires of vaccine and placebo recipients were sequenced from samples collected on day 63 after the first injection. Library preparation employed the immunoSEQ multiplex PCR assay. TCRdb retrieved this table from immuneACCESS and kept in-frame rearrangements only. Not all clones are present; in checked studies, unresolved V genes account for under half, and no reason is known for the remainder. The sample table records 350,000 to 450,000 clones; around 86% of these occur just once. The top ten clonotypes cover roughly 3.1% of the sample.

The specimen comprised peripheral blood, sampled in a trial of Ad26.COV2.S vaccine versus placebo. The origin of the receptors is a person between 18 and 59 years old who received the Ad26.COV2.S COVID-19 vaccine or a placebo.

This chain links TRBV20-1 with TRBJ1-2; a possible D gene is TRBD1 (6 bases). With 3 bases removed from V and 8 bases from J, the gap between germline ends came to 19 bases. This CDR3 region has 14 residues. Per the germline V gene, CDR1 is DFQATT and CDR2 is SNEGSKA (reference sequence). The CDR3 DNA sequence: TGCAGTGCTAGTCCCTCAGAAGGGGGGGGCGGCTACACCTTC. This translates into CSASPSEGGGGYTF.

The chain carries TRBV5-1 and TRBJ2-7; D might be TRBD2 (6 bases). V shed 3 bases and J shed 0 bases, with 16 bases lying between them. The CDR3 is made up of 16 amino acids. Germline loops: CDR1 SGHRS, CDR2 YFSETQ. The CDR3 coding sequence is TGCGCCAGCAGCTCGGCCCTGGGCGGGACCTCCTACGAGCAGTACTTC. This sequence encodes CASSSALGGTSYEQYF.

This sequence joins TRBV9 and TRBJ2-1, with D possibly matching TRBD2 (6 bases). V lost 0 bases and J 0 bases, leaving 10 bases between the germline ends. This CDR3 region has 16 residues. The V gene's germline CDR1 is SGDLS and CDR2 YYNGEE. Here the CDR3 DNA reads TGTGCCAGCAGCGTAGATGGGGGGACCTCCTACAATGAGCAGTTCTTC. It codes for CASSVDGGTSYNEQFF.

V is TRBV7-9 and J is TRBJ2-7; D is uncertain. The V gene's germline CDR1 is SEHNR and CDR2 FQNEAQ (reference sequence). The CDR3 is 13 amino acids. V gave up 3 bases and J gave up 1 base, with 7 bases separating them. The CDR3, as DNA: TGTGCCAGCAGCTTTTCCGATTCCTACGAGCAGTACTTC. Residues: CASSFSDSYEQYF.

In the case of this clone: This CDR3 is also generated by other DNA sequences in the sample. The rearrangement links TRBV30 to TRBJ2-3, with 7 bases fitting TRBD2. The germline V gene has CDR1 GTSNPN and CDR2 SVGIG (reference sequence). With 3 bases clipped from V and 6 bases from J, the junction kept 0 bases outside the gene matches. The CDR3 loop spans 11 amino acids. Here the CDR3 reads CAWSGGDTQYF. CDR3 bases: TGTGCCTGGAGCGGGGGGGATACGCAGTATTTT.

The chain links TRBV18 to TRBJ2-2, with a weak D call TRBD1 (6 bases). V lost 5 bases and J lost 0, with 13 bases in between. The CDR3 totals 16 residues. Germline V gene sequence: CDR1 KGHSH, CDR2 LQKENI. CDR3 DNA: TGTGCCAGCTCATCACAGGACAGTCCGAACACCGGGGAGCTGTTTTTT. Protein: CASSSQDSPNTGELFF.

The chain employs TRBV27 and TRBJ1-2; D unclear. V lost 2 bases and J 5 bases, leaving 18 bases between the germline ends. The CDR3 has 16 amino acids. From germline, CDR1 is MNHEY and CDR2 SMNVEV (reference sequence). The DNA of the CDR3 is TGTGCCAGCAGTTTAAGTCGGAGTTCCGAGGGTTATGGCTACACCTTC. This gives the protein CASSLSRSSEGYGYTF.

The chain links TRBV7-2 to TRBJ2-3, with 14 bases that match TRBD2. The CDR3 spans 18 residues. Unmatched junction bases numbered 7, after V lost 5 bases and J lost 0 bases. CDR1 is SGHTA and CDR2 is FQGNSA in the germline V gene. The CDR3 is CASSAGLAGGPSTDTQYF. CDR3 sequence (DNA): TGTGCCAGCAGCGCAGGACTAGCGGGGGGCCCTAGCACAGATACGCAGTATTTT.

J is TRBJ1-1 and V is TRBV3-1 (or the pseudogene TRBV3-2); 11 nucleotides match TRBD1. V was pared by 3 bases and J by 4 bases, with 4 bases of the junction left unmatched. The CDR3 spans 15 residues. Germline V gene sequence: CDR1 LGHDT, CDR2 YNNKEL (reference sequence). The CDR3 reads CASSHLDRGLTEAFF. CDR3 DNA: TGTGCCAGCAGCCATTTGGACAGGGGGCTCACTGAAGCTTTCTTT.

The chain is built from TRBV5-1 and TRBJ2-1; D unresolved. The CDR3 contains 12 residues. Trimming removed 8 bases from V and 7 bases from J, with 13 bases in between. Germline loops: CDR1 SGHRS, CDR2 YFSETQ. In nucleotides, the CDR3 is TGCGCCAGTGCTCTCTTCCCAAATGAGCAGTTCTTC. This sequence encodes CASALFPNEQFF.

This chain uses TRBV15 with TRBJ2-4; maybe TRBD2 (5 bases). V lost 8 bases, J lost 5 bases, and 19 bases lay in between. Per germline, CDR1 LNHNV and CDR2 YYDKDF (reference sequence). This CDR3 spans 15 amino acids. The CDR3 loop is CATALSRAEENIQYF. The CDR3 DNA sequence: TGTGCCACCGCCCTTTCGCGGGCAGAGGAAAACATTCAGTACTTC.

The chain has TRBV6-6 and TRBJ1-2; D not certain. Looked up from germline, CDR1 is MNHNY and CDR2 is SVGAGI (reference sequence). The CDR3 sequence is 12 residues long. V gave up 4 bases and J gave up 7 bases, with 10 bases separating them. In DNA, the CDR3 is TGTGCCAGCAGTTTACTCCGGGGTGGCTACACCTTC. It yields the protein CASSLLRGGYTF.

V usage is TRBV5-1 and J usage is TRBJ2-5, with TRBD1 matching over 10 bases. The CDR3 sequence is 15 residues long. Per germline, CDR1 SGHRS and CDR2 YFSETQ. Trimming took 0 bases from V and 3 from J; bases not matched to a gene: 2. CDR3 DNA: TGCGCCAGCAGCTTGGTCGGACAGGGGGAAGAGACCCAGTACTTC. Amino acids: CASSLVGQGEETQYF.

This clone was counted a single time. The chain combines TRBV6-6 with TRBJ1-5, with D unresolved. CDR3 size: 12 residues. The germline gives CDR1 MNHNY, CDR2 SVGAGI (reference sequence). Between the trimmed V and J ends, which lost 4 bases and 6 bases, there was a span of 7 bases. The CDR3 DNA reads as TGTGCCAGCAGTTTAGGAAGTCAGCCCCAGCATTTT. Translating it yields CASSLGSQPQHF.

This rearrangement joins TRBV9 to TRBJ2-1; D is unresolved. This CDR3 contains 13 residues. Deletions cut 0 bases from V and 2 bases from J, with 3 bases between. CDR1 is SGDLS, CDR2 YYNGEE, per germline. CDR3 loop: CASSVDPYNEQFF. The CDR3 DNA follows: TGTGCCAGCAGCGTAGACCCCTACAATGAGCAGTTCTTC.

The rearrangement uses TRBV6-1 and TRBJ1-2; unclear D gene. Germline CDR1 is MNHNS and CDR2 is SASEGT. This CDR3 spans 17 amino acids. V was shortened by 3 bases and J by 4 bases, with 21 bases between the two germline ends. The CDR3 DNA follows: TGTGCCAGCAGTGACAACTCTAGGACCTTGTACTCCTATGGCTACACCTTC. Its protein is CASSDNSRTLYSYGYTF.

The CDR3 region is CAWTAGTALEPQHF. For the CDR3, the DNA is TGTGCCTGGACCGCCGGGACCGCCTTGGAGCCCCAGCATTTT. The chain uses TRBV30 and TRBJ1-5; D is possibly TRBD1 (5 bases). V shed 4 bases and J shed 8 bases, with 18 bases lying between them. The CDR3 is made up of 14 amino acids. CDR1 is GTSNPN and CDR2 is SVGIG in the germline V gene (reference sequence).

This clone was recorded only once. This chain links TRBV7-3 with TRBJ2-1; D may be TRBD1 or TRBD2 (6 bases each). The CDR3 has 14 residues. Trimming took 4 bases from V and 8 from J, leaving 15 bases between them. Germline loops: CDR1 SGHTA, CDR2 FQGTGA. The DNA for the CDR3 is TGTGCCAGCAGCTCCTTGGGGGGCCATGATGAGCAGTTCTTC. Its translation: CASSSLGGHDEQFF.

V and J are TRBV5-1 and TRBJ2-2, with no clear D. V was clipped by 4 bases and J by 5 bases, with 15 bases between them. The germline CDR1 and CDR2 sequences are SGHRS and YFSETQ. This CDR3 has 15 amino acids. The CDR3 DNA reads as TGCGCCAGCAGCGTGACCGATCGGCGTACCGGGGAGCTGTTTTTT. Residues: CASSVTDRRTGELFF.

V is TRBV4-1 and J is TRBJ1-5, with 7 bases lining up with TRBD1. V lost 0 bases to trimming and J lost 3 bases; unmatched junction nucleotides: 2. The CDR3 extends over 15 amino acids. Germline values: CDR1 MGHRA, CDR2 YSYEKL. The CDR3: CASSQETGFNQPQHF. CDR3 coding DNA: TGCGCCAGCAGCCAAGAGACAGGGTTCAATCAGCCCCAGCATTTT.